There are many counts of the clone carrying this T cell receptor beta chain. This specimen belongs to a study of T-cell reconstitution after alpha-beta-depleted transplantation in children. The germline V and J ends were trimmed by 5 bases and 4 bases, with 11 bases remaining between them. The CDR3 is 14 amino acids. Germline-derived CDR1 and CDR2 are SEHNR and FQNEAQ (reference sequence). It was with unique molecular identifiers that the TCRbeta library was prepared. TCRdb analysed the PCR reads with MiXCR anew, one entry per CDR3 protein. The sample shows about 98,000 distinct CDR3 sequences, around 7% of them seen only once.

V and J are TRBV7-9 and TRBJ2-2, with D hard to call. The starting material was PBMCs, obtained before TCRalphabeta/CD19-depleted stem cell transplant. The sequence came from a boy aged 2 to 9 with acute lymphoblastic leukemia, due to receive a stem cell transplant. As DNA, the CDR3 is TGTGCCAGCAGCGGCCAATATACCACCGGGGAGCTGTTTTTT. Its translation: CASSGQYTTGELFF.